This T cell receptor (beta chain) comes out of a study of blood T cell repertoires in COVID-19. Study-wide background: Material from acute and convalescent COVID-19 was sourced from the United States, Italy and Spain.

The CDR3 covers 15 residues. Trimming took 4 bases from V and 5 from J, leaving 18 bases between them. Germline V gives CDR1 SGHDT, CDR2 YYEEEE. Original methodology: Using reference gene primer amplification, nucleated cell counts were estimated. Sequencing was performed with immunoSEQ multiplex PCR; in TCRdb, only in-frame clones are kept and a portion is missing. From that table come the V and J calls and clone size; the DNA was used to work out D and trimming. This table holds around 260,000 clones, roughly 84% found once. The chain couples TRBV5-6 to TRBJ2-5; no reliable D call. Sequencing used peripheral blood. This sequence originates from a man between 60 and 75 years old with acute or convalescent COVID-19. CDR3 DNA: TGTGCCAGCAGCCTGCATGACACCCTTGTGGAGACCCAGTACTTC. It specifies CASSLHDTLVETQYF.